The 5 T cell receptor beta chains listed next were all sequenced from one sample in a study of CD8 T cells in Susac syndrome. cDNA came from approximately 0.5 to 1 ug RNA primed by random hexamers. TCRdb redid the calling of the immunoSEQ multiplex PCR reads with MiXCR, one entry per CDR3 protein. Of 150,000 to 200,000 distinct CDR3 sequences listed, around 94% are singletons. Material: CD4+ T cells from PBMCs. The origin of the receptors is a human donor in good health.

J is TRBJ2-5 and V is TRBV29-1, with 8 bases lining up with TRBD1. Looked up from germline, CDR1 is SQVTM and CDR2 is ANQGSEA. This CDR3 has 13 residues. V was pared by 7 bases and J by 4 bases, with 8 bases of the junction left unmatched. This chain's CDR3 is CSALTGAPETQYF. In DNA, the CDR3 is TGCAGCGCACTGACAGGGGCTCCAGAGACCCAGTACTTC.

CDR3 amino acids: CASSSSPGYQPQHF. The CDR3 DNA reads TGTGCCAGCAGTTCCTCACCCGGGTATCAGCCCCAGCATTTT. V is TRBV28 and J is TRBJ1-5; D is uncertain. Germline V gene lookup returns CDR1 MDHEN and CDR2 SYDVKM. The CDR3 sequence is 14 residues long. The germline V and J ends were trimmed by 4 bases and 5 bases, with 12 bases remaining between them.

The chain couples TRBV5-1 to TRBJ1-1; 7 nucleotides agree with TRBD1. CDR3 length equals 14 residues. Germline V gene data show CDR1 as SGHRS and CDR2 as YFSETQ. Unmatched junction bases numbered 2, after V lost 3 bases and J lost 0 bases. Here the CDR3 DNA reads TGCGCCAGCAGCTGGGGACAGCTGAACACTGAAGCTTTCTTT. Translation gives CASSWGQLNTEAFF. The full variable domain, rest sourced from reference TRBV5-1 and TRBJ1-1, is KAGVTQTPRYLIKTRGQQVTLSCSPISGHRSVSWYQQTPGQGLQFLFEYFSETQRNKGNFPGRFSGRQFSNSRSEMNVSTLELGDSALYLCASSWGQLNTEAFFGQGTRLTVV.

This clonotype was counted once. The genes are TRBV4-3 and TRBJ2-5; D is perhaps TRBD2 (5 bases). The germline V and J ends were trimmed by 4 bases and 6 bases, with 18 bases remaining between them. The CDR3 spans 15 residues. Per germline, CDR1 LGHNA and CDR2 YSLEER. The CDR3 here is CASSPSAGVGKTQYF. CDR3 DNA sequence: TGCGCCAGCAGCCCCTCTGCCGGGGTAGGAAAGACCCAGTACTTC.

The chain couples TRBV3-1 to TRBJ2-3, with D tentatively TRBD2 (6 bases). The CDR3 spans 13 residues. CDR1 and CDR2 from the germline V gene are LGHDT and YNNKEL (reference sequence). V lost 0 bases, J lost 6 bases, and 7 bases lay in between. In DNA form, the CDR3 reads TGTGCCAGCAGCCAAGATCGGGGGGATACGCAGTATTTT. Its protein is CASSQDRGDTQYF.